The rows below give T cell receptor beta chains drawn from one sample of a study of T cell repertoires in cytomegalovirus infection. Antigen specificity for these receptors is unknown. TCRdb recomputed calls from the reads with MiXCR, one row per CDR3 protein. The sample holds approximately 280,000 distinct CDR3 sequences, 20% to 25% seen once. Sequenced material: cultured PBMCs, taken from culture after CMV antigen stimulation. These receptors came from a human donor in good health (CMV status not recorded). Some clones in this sample may be carry-over from other donors' samples. The CDR3 runs from the conserved cysteine through the conserved F or W. Fields, in order: D gene, clone size, V gene, J gene, CDR3 DNA, CDR3 protein. The D gene is left open where the match is weak. The size of a clone is reported for some rows only, either as once, few or many, or as a class for expanded clones.

>NA|few|TRBV12-3/TRBV12-4|TRBJ1-1
TGTGCCAGCAGTTACAGGGTATACACTGAAGCTTTCTTT
CASSYRVYTEAFF
>NA|few|TRBV7-2|TRBJ2-1
TGTGCCAGCAGCTTTTACGAGGATGAGCAGTTCTTC
CASSFYEDEQFF
>NA|few|TRBV6-5|TRBJ1-1
TGTGCCAGCAGTTACAGAGGTGGGAACACTGAAGCTTTCTTT
CASSYRGGNTEAFF
>NA|few|TRBV24-1|TRBJ2-1
TGTGCCACCAGTGATTTAGTGCCGGGCGGCCGTGAATACGAGCAGTTCTTC
CATSDLVPGGREYEQFF
>NA|NA|TRBV6-2/TRBV6-3|TRBJ2-3
TGTGCCAGCAGACCAATCGACAGGTCTAGCCCAGATACGCAGTATTTT
CASRPIDRSSPDTQYF
>TRBD1|few|TRBV24-1|TRBJ2-1
TGTGCCACCAGTGACCCTATGACAGGGGAGGTCTTC
CATSDPMTGEVF
>TRBD1|few|TRBV29-1|TRBJ1-1
TGCAGCGTTGGGACAGGGGTAACTGAAGCTTTCTTT
CSVGTGVTEAFF
>TRBD2|many|TRBV7-9|TRBJ2-3
TGTGCCAGCAGTTCTAGCGGGACAGATACGCAGTATTTT
CASSSSGTDTQYF
>NA|NA|TRBV6-2/TRBV6-3|TRBJ2-1
TGTGCCAGCAGTTCCCCCCGGCGCGCGAGCTCCTACAATGAGCAGTTCTTC
CASSSPRRASSYNEQFF
>NA|NA|TRBV11-1|TRBJ1-1
TGTGCCAGCAGCCCAAGACGTCTCGACACTGAAGCTTTCTTT
CASSPRRLDTEAFF
>TRBD1|many|TRBV12-3/TRBV12-4|TRBJ2-5
TGTGCCACCCGCACAGGGGTCCAAGAGACCCAGTACTTC
CATRTGVQETQYF
>TRBD1|NA|TRBV5-4|TRBJ1-4
TGTGCCAGCAGCGCCGGGACAGGGGGAAGTGAAAAACTGTTTTTT
CASSAGTGGSEKLFF
>NA|NA|TRBV7-7|TRBJ1-1
TGTGCCAGCAGCTTGCGGAGGGACACTGAAGCTTTCTTT
CASSLRRDTEAFF
>TRBD2|NA|TRBV7-3|TRBJ2-1
TGTGCCAGCAGCTCGGGACTAGCGGGAGGCGAGCAGTTCTTC
CASSSGLAGGEQFF
>TRBD2|NA|TRBV28|TRBJ2-4
TGTGCCAGCAGCCTGACTAGCGGGGCAAACATTCAGTACTTC
CASSLTSGANIQYF
>NA|NA|TRBV15|TRBJ2-3
TGTGCCACCAGCAGAGTGGTCTTATCCGGGGAAAATACGCAGTATTTT
CATSRVVLSGENTQYF
>NA|many|TRBV7-3|TRBJ2-4
TGTGCCAGCAGCTTAAATCCGACTCCGTCCATTCAGTACTTC
CASSLNPTPSIQYF
>NA|NA|TRBV7-2|TRBJ2-6
TGTGCCAGCAGAACGGGACTTTTCTCTGGGGCCAACGTCCTGACTTTC
CASRTGLFSGANVLTF
>NA|NA|TRBV27|TRBJ2-3
TGTGCCAGCAGTCCCGGACACCCTCCGAATACGCAGTATTTT
CASSPGHPPNTQYF
>NA|few|TRBV7-2|TRBJ2-5
TGTGCCAGCAGCTTCGGGCGCTTCCAAGAGACCCAGTACTTC
CASSFGRFQETQYF
>NA|NA|TRBV6-2/TRBV6-3|TRBJ1-1
TGTGCCAGCAGTGATTTGGTCACTGAAGCTTTCTTT
CASSDLVTEAFF
>TRBD1|many|TRBV7-2|TRBJ1-1
TGTGCCAGCAGCTTGGGACAGATCATGAACACTGAAGCTTTCTTT
CASSLGQIMNTEAFF
>TRBD1|NA|TRBV19|TRBJ2-7
TGTGCCAGTAGTACGGGACAGGGGCTAGGCGAGCAGTACTTC
CASSTGQGLGEQYF
>TRBD1|many|TRBV7-2|TRBJ2-5
TGTGCCAGCAGCTTTACAGGGGGCGTAGAGACCCAGTACTTC
CASSFTGGVETQYF
>NA|many|TRBV18|TRBJ1-5
TGTGCCAGCTCACCAATCATTGCCGGGGGCGACGATCAGCCCCAGCATTTT
CASSPIIAGGDDQPQHF
>NA|many|TRBV7-2|TRBJ1-6
TGTGCCAGCAGCTCGACAGATCTTAGCATTTCACCCCTCCACTTT
CASSSTDLSISPLHF
>NA|NA|TRBV9|TRBJ2-1
TGTGCCAGCAGCGTAGGGGCCGGGAGAAGCTCCTACAATGAGCAGTTCTTC
CASSVGAGRSSYNEQFF
>TRBD1|NA|TRBV12-3/TRBV12-4|TRBJ2-5
TGTGCCAGCAGCTCCCTAGGGGGCCTAGGTGAGACCCAGTACTTC
CASSSLGGLGETQYF
>NA|NA|TRBV12-5|TRBJ2-1
TGTGCTAGTGGTTTGACAGGACGGGGCAATGAGCAGTTCTTC
CASGLTGRGNEQFF
>TRBD2|NA|TRBV5-1|TRBJ2-3
TGCGCCAGCAGCTCAGGACTAGCGGGATTCACAGATACGCAGTATTTT
CASSSGLAGFTDTQYF
>NA|NA|TRBV29-1|TRBJ2-7
TGCAGCGTTGCCCCGCGGTTCACCTACGAGCAGTACTTC
CSVAPRFTYEQYF
>TRBD1|once|TRBV7-3|TRBJ2-5
TGTGCCAGCAGCTTAACTGGGACAGGGGAGGCCCAGTACTTC
CASSLTGTGEAQYF
>NA|few|TRBV4-3|TRBJ2-5
TGCGCCAGCAGCCAAGGGGGCGGAATCCAAGAGACCCAGTACTTC
CASSQGGGIQETQYF
>NA|NA|TRBV28|TRBJ2-3
TGTGCCAGCAGCAACTTCGGCCCGGGGTCGCCAGATACGCAGTATTTT
CASSNFGPGSPDTQYF
>NA|few|TRBV12-3/TRBV12-4|TRBJ2-7
TGTGCCAGCAGCCTCGGGCAGCCTAACGAGCAGTACTTC
CASSLGQPNEQYF
>TRBD1|NA|TRBV15|TRBJ1-4
TGTGCCACCGGGACAGTGGGTTTGGAAAAACTGTTTTTT
CATGTVGLEKLFF
>TRBD2|many|TRBV7-8|TRBJ2-2
TGTGCCAGCAGCATACTAGCGGGAGTCCGGACCGGGGAGCTGTTTTTT
CASSILAGVRTGELFF
>TRBD1|many|TRBV6-1|TRBJ2-5
TGTGCCAGCAGTTTAGGACAGGGGGAATGGGCCAGGACCCAGTACTTC
CASSLGQGEWARTQYF
>NA|few|TRBV20-1|TRBJ1-2
TGCAGTGCTCCTCAGCTTAGGGCCCTCTATGGCTACACCTTC
CSAPQLRALYGYTF
>TRBD1|NA|TRBV11-3|TRBJ2-7
TGTGCCAGCCAAAAGGACAGGTACTACGAGCAGTACTTC
CASQKDRYYEQYF
>NA|NA|TRBV11-2|TRBJ2-1
TGTGCCAGCCGAAATAGGGCCCAGTTCTTC
CASRNRAQFF
>NA|NA|TRBV12-3/TRBV12-4|TRBJ1-1
TGTGCCAGCAGCCCCCCCTTGGGTATGAACACTGAAGCTTTCTTT
CASSPPLGMNTEAFF
>NA|few|TRBV19|TRBJ1-6
TGTGCCAGTAGTATCGGGACGGAAGGAAATTCACCCCTCCACTTT
CASSIGTEGNSPLHF
>NA|many|TRBV28|TRBJ1-2
TGTGCCAGCCGGGGGAGGGGGTTAACCTATGGCTACACCTTC
CASRGRGLTYGYTF
>NA|NA|TRBV5-1|TRBJ1-5
TGCGCCAGCAGTTCGGACGGTGTCAATCGGCCCCAGCATTTT
CASSSDGVNRPQHF
>TRBD2|NA|TRBV27|TRBJ2-4
TGTGCCAGCAGTCCCCTAGCGGGCACCCAAATCCCAGCCAAAAACATTCAGTACTTC
CASSPLAGTQIPAKNIQYF
>NA|many|TRBV7-2|TRBJ2-1
TGTGCCAGCAGCTTACCCCAGGTTTTCTCCTACAATGAGCAGTTCTTC
CASSLPQVFSYNEQFF
>NA|many|TRBV27|TRBJ1-1
TGTGCCAGCAGGTCTGAGGCCAGGACTGAAGCTTTCTTT
CASRSEARTEAFF
>TRBD2|NA|TRBV10-3|TRBJ2-5
TGTGCCATCAGCATTAGCGGGAGCGAAGAGACCCAGTACTTC
CAISISGSEETQYF
>NA|NA|TRBV14|TRBJ1-1
TGTGCCAGCAGCCAAGGCAGGTCCACTGAAGCTTTCTTT
CASSQGRSTEAFF
>NA|few|TRBV7-3|TRBJ2-5
TGTGCCAGCAGCTCCGGACACGGGGAGACCCAGTACTTC
CASSSGHGETQYF
>NA|many|TRBV7-2|TRBJ2-5
TGTGCCAGCAGCTGGACATACGGAGAGACCCAGTACTTC
CASSWTYGETQYF
>TRBD1|few|TRBV28|TRBJ2-7
TGTGCCAGCAGTCAAGGGACAGGGGGCACCGACGGGCAGTACTTC
CASSQGTGGTDGQYF
>NA|once|TRBV19|TRBJ2-3
TGTGCCAGTACCATAGGACCCGGGAGCACAGATACGCAGTATTTT
CASTIGPGSTDTQYF
>NA|many|TRBV27|TRBJ2-2
TGTGCCAGCAGTTTATCTGTCGCCGGGGAGCTGTTTTTT
CASSLSVAGELFF
>TRBD1|NA|TRBV6-5|TRBJ2-5
TGTGCCAGCTCCTCAACAGGGGGCCCAGAGACCCAGTACTTC
CASSSTGGPETQYF
>NA|many|TRBV27|TRBJ2-1
TGTGCCAGCAGTTTCCACCACACCTACAATGAGCAGTTCTTC
CASSFHHTYNEQFF